Listed below are T cell receptor beta chains from one sample, sequenced in a study of blood T cell repertoires in COVID-19. Assay used: immunoSEQ multiplex PCR; TCRdb lists only in-frame clones, some missing. The data contain approximately 58,000 clones, roughly 77% of them singletons. Material for sequencing was peripheral blood. These receptors were obtained from a man aged 55-75 years with COVID-19, enrolled during active disease. Both conserved end residues are part of each CDR3. Each record gives: D gene, J gene, clone size, V gene, CDR3 DNA, CDR3 protein. A D gene is named only where the DNA matches it firmly. Clone sizes are given selectively: once, few, many, or a class where the clone is expanded.

d_gene: TRBD1
j_gene: TRBJ2-7
abundance: NA
v_gene: TRBV18
CDR3nt: TGTGCCAGCTCACCACCGACAGGGAACCACGAGCAGTACTTC
CDR3aa: CASSPPTGNHEQYF

d_gene: NA
j_gene: TRBJ1-1
abundance: NA
v_gene: TRBV19
CDR3nt: TGTGCCAGTAGTAGCAGGGTTTCGAACACTGAAGCTTTCTTT
CDR3aa: CASSSRVSNTEAFF

d_gene: TRBD1
j_gene: TRBJ2-7
abundance: NA
v_gene: TRBV19
CDR3nt: TGTGCCAGTACCCTTGGGACAGGGAATTTCGAGCAGTACTTC
CDR3aa: CASTLGTGNFEQYF

d_gene: NA
j_gene: TRBJ2-1
abundance: once
v_gene: TRBV27
CDR3nt: TGTGCCAGCAGCCCGAGGACAAGAAATGAGCAGTTCTTC
CDR3aa: CASSPRTRNEQFF

d_gene: NA
j_gene: TRBJ1-4
abundance: NA
v_gene: TRBV3-1/TRBV3-2
CDR3nt: TGTGCCAGCAGCCAAGATCTACCAGGGGCTTATGAAAAACTGTTTTTT
CDR3aa: CASSQDLPGAYEKLFF

d_gene: NA
j_gene: TRBJ2-2
abundance: NA
v_gene: TRBV27
CDR3nt: TGTGCCAGCAGTCCAACCACACGGAACACCGGGGAGCTGTTTTTT
CDR3aa: CASSPTTRNTGELFF

d_gene: TRBD2
j_gene: TRBJ2-1
abundance: NA
v_gene: TRBV9
CDR3nt: TGTGCCAGCACCGGGACTAGCGGGAGGGCCGACTACAATGAGCAGTTCTTC
CDR3aa: CASTGTSGRADYNEQFF

d_gene: NA
j_gene: TRBJ2-5
abundance: NA
v_gene: TRBV6-1
CDR3nt: TGTGCCAGCAGTGACGAACTAGATGGGACCCAGTACTTC
CDR3aa: CASSDELDGTQYF

d_gene: TRBD1
j_gene: TRBJ2-3
abundance: NA
v_gene: TRBV10-3
CDR3nt: TGTGCCATGGGGACAGGAGCAGATACGCAGTATTTT
CDR3aa: CAMGTGADTQYF

d_gene: TRBD1
j_gene: TRBJ1-5
abundance: NA
v_gene: TRBV10-3
CDR3nt: TGTGCCATCAGCCCGGGGCGGGAGACAGGGGGCAATCAGCCCCAGCATTTT
CDR3aa: CAISPGRETGGNQPQHF

d_gene: NA
j_gene: TRBJ1-2
abundance: few
v_gene: TRBV9
CDR3nt: TGTGCCAGCAGCTTAGGAGGCTTGGAGGGCTACACCTTC
CDR3aa: CASSLGGLEGYTF

d_gene: NA
j_gene: TRBJ2-1
abundance: NA
v_gene: TRBV3-1/TRBV3-2
CDR3nt: TGTGCCAGCAGCCAAGCCCTCGGGGGAGGTGTCGCCTACAATGAGCAGTTCTTC
CDR3aa: CASSQALGGGVAYNEQFF

d_gene: NA
j_gene: TRBJ1-6
abundance: NA
v_gene: TRBV5-6
CDR3nt: TGTGCCAGCAGCTTAGCAGGGTCTCATTCACCCCTCCACTTT
CDR3aa: CASSLAGSHSPLHF

d_gene: NA
j_gene: TRBJ1-2
abundance: NA
v_gene: TRBV14
CDR3nt: TGTGCCAGCAGCCAAGAGCCCCCCGGGGTCAACTATGGCTACACCTTC
CDR3aa: CASSQEPPGVNYGYTF

d_gene: NA
j_gene: TRBJ2-7
abundance: NA
v_gene: TRBV18
CDR3nt: TGTGCCAGCTCACCAGGACAAGACTACGAGCAGTACTTC
CDR3aa: CASSPGQDYEQYF

d_gene: NA
j_gene: TRBJ1-2
abundance: NA
v_gene: TRBV5-8
CDR3nt: TGTGCCAGCAGCTTGCAGGGGAACTATGGCTACACCTTC
CDR3aa: CASSLQGNYGYTF

d_gene: TRBD1
j_gene: TRBJ2-5
abundance: NA
v_gene: TRBV29-1
CDR3nt: TGCAGTGGGGGGGACAGGGGCGGCGAGACCCAGTACTTC
CDR3aa: CSGGDRGGETQYF

d_gene: TRBD1
j_gene: TRBJ2-7
abundance: NA
v_gene: TRBV4-1
CDR3nt: TGCGCCAGCAGCCAGGGACAGGGGGCGGGTGAGCAGTACTTC
CDR3aa: CASSQGQGAGEQYF

d_gene: TRBD1
j_gene: TRBJ2-7
abundance: NA
v_gene: TRBV6-4
CDR3nt: TGTGCCAGCAGTGAAAGACAGGGGGACGAGCAGTACTTC
CDR3aa: CASSERQGDEQYF

d_gene: NA
j_gene: TRBJ1-1
abundance: NA
v_gene: TRBV6-5
CDR3nt: TGTGCCAGCAGCCGAGAGCTCGGGGGTAGCTCTGAAGCTTTCTTT
CDR3aa: CASSRELGGSSEAFF

d_gene: NA
j_gene: TRBJ1-2
abundance: few
v_gene: TRBV9
CDR3nt: TGTGCCAGCAGCGGAGGGAACAAAGATGGCTACACCTTC
CDR3aa: CASSGGNKDGYTF

d_gene: TRBD1
j_gene: TRBJ1-1
abundance: NA
v_gene: TRBV12-3/TRBV12-4
CDR3nt: TGTGCCAGCAGTCCCACAGGGGCGGGTGAAGCTTTCTTT
CDR3aa: CASSPTGAGEAFF

d_gene: NA
j_gene: TRBJ2-2
abundance: NA
v_gene: TRBV7-2
CDR3nt: TGTGCCAGCAGCTTAGGTGGAGTCGGGGAGCTGTTTTTT
CDR3aa: CASSLGGVGELFF

d_gene: NA
j_gene: TRBJ2-7
abundance: NA
v_gene: TRBV6-2/TRBV6-3
CDR3nt: TGTGCCAGCAGTGCCGACAGGGACTCCTCCGAGCAGTACTTC
CDR3aa: CASSADRDSSEQYF

d_gene: NA
j_gene: TRBJ1-5
abundance: NA
v_gene: TRBV7-9
CDR3nt: TGTGCCAGCAGCTTACCCGGGGACAATCAGCCCCAGCATTTT
CDR3aa: CASSLPGDNQPQHF

d_gene: NA
j_gene: TRBJ2-5
abundance: NA
v_gene: TRBV24-1
CDR3nt: TGTGCCACCAGTGATAGGGACTCCCCCCGCGAGACCCAGTACTTC
CDR3aa: CATSDRDSPRETQYF

d_gene: TRBD2
j_gene: TRBJ2-2
abundance: few
v_gene: TRBV2
CDR3nt: TGTGCCAGCACTAGCGGTCGATTAACCGGGGAGCTGTTTTTT
CDR3aa: CASTSGRLTGELFF

d_gene: NA
j_gene: TRBJ1-1
abundance: NA
v_gene: TRBV29-1
CDR3nt: TGCAGCGTTGAGGAGACGTCGAACACTGAAGCTTTCTTT
CDR3aa: CSVEETSNTEAFF

d_gene: TRBD1
j_gene: TRBJ1-4
abundance: NA
v_gene: TRBV29-1
CDR3nt: TGCAGCGTGCGTGGCGACAGGGGGTCAACTAATGAAAAACTGTTTTTT
CDR3aa: CSVRGDRGSTNEKLFF

d_gene: TRBD1
j_gene: TRBJ1-5
abundance: NA
v_gene: TRBV19
CDR3nt: TGTGCCAGTAGTTCCTGGACAGGGGGTGACCCCGAGCATTTT
CDR3aa: CASSSWTGGDPEHF

d_gene: NA
j_gene: TRBJ2-5
abundance: NA
v_gene: TRBV5-1
CDR3nt: TGCGCCAGCAGCTTGGACATCTGGTACCAAGAGACCCAGTACTTC
CDR3aa: CASSLDIWYQETQYF

d_gene: NA
j_gene: TRBJ1-2
abundance: NA
v_gene: TRBV7-3
CDR3nt: TGTGCCAGCAGCTTAGGGCCCAACTATGGCTACACCTTC
CDR3aa: CASSLGPNYGYTF

d_gene: TRBD1
j_gene: TRBJ2-7
abundance: NA
v_gene: TRBV2
CDR3nt: TGTGCCAGCCTAGGACAGGGGGCTTACGAGCAGTACTTC
CDR3aa: CASLGQGAYEQYF

d_gene: TRBD2
j_gene: TRBJ2-1
abundance: NA
v_gene: TRBV10-3
CDR3nt: TGTGCCATCAGTGAACGACTAGCGGGAGGTCTGTACAATGAGCAGTTCTTC
CDR3aa: CAISERLAGGLYNEQFF

d_gene: TRBD2
j_gene: TRBJ2-3
abundance: NA
v_gene: TRBV20-1
CDR3nt: TGCAGTGCTAGTGCGGCGGGGGGGTTCACAGATACGCAGTATTTT
CDR3aa: CSASAAGGFTDTQYF

d_gene: TRBD1
j_gene: TRBJ1-2
abundance: NA
v_gene: TRBV24-1
CDR3nt: TGTGCCACCGCCCCCCCGGGACAGGAATATAACTATGGCTACACCTTC
CDR3aa: CATAPPGQEYNYGYTF

d_gene: TRBD1
j_gene: TRBJ1-1
abundance: NA
v_gene: TRBV7-8
CDR3nt: TGTGCCAGCAGAAGACAGGGGGAGGGCACTGAAGCTTTCTTT
CDR3aa: CASRRQGEGTEAFF

d_gene: NA
j_gene: TRBJ1-2
abundance: NA
v_gene: TRBV6-5
CDR3nt: TGTGCCAGCAGGTTCGCGTTTGCGGGCGACTATGGCTACACCTTC
CDR3aa: CASRFAFAGDYGYTF

d_gene: NA
j_gene: TRBJ1-2
abundance: once
v_gene: TRBV10-2
CDR3nt: TGCGCCAGCAGTGAGTTAACAGGAATCTATGGCTACACCTTC
CDR3aa: CASSELTGIYGYTF

d_gene: NA
j_gene: TRBJ1-1
abundance: NA
v_gene: TRBV18
CDR3nt: TGTGCCAGCTCACCACAAAAGGGGATGAACACTGAAGCTTTCTTT
CDR3aa: CASSPQKGMNTEAFF

d_gene: TRBD1
j_gene: TRBJ1-4
abundance: few
v_gene: TRBV15
CDR3nt: TGTGCCACCAGCAGAGATTCGAATACAGGGACAGGGAGTGAAAAACTGTTTTTT
CDR3aa: CATSRDSNTGTGSEKLFF

d_gene: TRBD2
j_gene: TRBJ2-5
abundance: NA
v_gene: TRBV5-1
CDR3nt: TGCGCCAGCAGCTTGGAGGTAGCGGGGGTGGCGGGGACCCAGTACTTC
CDR3aa: CASSLEVAGVAGTQYF

d_gene: NA
j_gene: TRBJ1-5
abundance: NA
v_gene: TRBV19
CDR3nt: TGTGCCAGTACCTCGGACAGCCACCCTGTACCCCAGCATTTT
CDR3aa: CASTSDSHPVPQHF

d_gene: TRBD1
j_gene: TRBJ2-5
abundance: NA
v_gene: TRBV7-3
CDR3nt: TGTGCCAGCAGCCCCGGACAGGGGGAAGAGACCCAGTACTTC
CDR3aa: CASSPGQGEETQYF

d_gene: NA
j_gene: TRBJ1-5
abundance: NA
v_gene: TRBV7-2
CDR3nt: TGTGCCAGCAGCTTACAAAGCAATCAGCCCCAGCATTTT
CDR3aa: CASSLQSNQPQHF

d_gene: TRBD2
j_gene: TRBJ2-7
abundance: NA
v_gene: TRBV7-9
CDR3nt: TGTGCCAGCAGCTTGCGGGGGGCCACGGCTCAGCAGTACTTC
CDR3aa: CASSLRGATAQQYF

d_gene: TRBD2
j_gene: TRBJ2-3
abundance: NA
v_gene: TRBV7-2
CDR3nt: TGTGCCAGCAGCTTATCCCCTAGCGGGATTAAGGATACGCAGTATTTT
CDR3aa: CASSLSPSGIKDTQYF

d_gene: NA
j_gene: TRBJ2-1
abundance: once
v_gene: TRBV25-1
CDR3nt: TGTGCCAGCAGTGAATATGTCCAGGCCGGTGAGCAGTTCTTC
CDR3aa: CASSEYVQAGEQFF

d_gene: NA
j_gene: TRBJ2-5
abundance: once
v_gene: TRBV30
CDR3nt: TGTGCCTGGAACGGGAGAGGGACCCAGTACTTC
CDR3aa: CAWNGRGTQYF